This T cell receptor beta chain emerged from a study of blood T cell repertoires in COVID-19. Study in general: The origin of the acute and convalescent COVID-19 samples was the United States, Italy and Spain. The analysed material was cDNA or gDNA that came from T cells, B-cell-depleted T cells, or PBMCs.

Per the authors' pipeline: Amplifying reference gene primers gave estimates of nucleated cell counts. Some clones are missing from TCRdb's copy, which holds only in-frame ones; the method was immunoSEQ multiplex PCR. V and J calls and clone size are as listed in that table; D and trimming were resolved from the DNA. This table holds around 100,000 clones, roughly 82% found once. The sequence derives from a man aged 55 to 70 with acute or convalescent COVID-19. The sample consisted of peripheral blood.

This CDR3 is CASLDFSYNEQFF. The CDR3 DNA sequence: TGTGCCAGTTTGGACTTCTCCTACAATGAGCAGTTCTTC. The genes are TRBV28 and TRBJ2-1; tentative D call: TRBD2 (5 bases). V shed 9 bases and J shed 0 bases, with 9 bases lying between them. The CDR3 has 13 residues. CDR1 is MDHEN and CDR2 is SYDVKM in the germline V gene.